The rows below give T cell receptor beta chains drawn from one sample of a study of T-cell memory formation after mild COVID-19. TCRdb reanalysed the 5' RACE reads using MiXCR and keeps one entry per CDR3 protein. Here the sample spans 90,000 to 120,000 distinct CDR3 sequences, 18% being singletons. The specimen sequenced was PBMCs or a T cell subset sorted from them (not recorded which). Receptors were obtained from a man aged 18-30 years who had mild COVID-19 (a few samples of this study predate the infection). Cell type and time point are not known. The CDR3 runs from the conserved cysteine through the conserved F or W. The D gene is left open where the match is weak. Part of the rows lack a size; the others show once, few, many or a class for expanded clones.

d_gene: TRBD1; j_gene: TRBJ2-1; v_gene: TRBV6-5; abundance: NA; CDR3aa: CASRPTGGAYNEQFF; CDR3nt: TGTGCCAGCAGACCGACAGGGGGAGCCTACAATGAGCAGTTCTTC
d_gene: NA; j_gene: TRBJ1-2; v_gene: TRBV4-3; abundance: few; CDR3aa: CASSQDRGSYGYTF; CDR3nt: TGCGCCAGCAGCCAAGATAGGGGAAGCTATGGCTACACCTTC
d_gene: TRBD1; j_gene: TRBJ2-6; v_gene: TRBV7-2; abundance: once; CDR3aa: CASSFNRGSLSGANVLTF; CDR3nt: TGTGCCAGCAGCTTCAACAGGGGATCCCTCTCTGGGGCCAACGTCCTGACTTTC
d_gene: NA; j_gene: TRBJ2-5; v_gene: TRBV7-9; abundance: few; CDR3aa: CASSQERGAGAQETQYF; CDR3nt: TGTGCCAGCAGCCAGGAGAGGGGAGCCGGGGCCCAAGAGACCCAGTACTTC
d_gene: TRBD2; j_gene: TRBJ2-2; v_gene: TRBV7-6; abundance: few; CDR3aa: CASSSRRGEGTGELFF; CDR3nt: TGTGCCAGCAGCTCCCGGCGGGGGGAGGGCACCGGGGAGCTGTTTTTT
d_gene: TRBD2; j_gene: TRBJ2-2; v_gene: TRBV18; abundance: NA; CDR3aa: CASSPGLAVRRELFF; CDR3nt: TGTGCCAGCTCACCAGGACTAGCGGTCAGGAGGGAGCTGTTTTTT
d_gene: NA; j_gene: TRBJ2-7; v_gene: TRBV7-2; abundance: NA; CDR3aa: CASSHSPLGEQYF; CDR3nt: TGTGCCAGCAGCCATTCCCCACTCGGAGAGCAGTACTTC
d_gene: NA; j_gene: TRBJ2-5; v_gene: TRBV29-1; abundance: NA; CDR3aa: CSVRRIQETQYF; CDR3nt: TGCAGCGTTCGACGGATCCAAGAGACCCAGTACTTC
d_gene: NA; j_gene: TRBJ2-3; v_gene: TRBV4-1; abundance: many; CDR3aa: CASSQQARGFSTDTQYF; CDR3nt: TGCGCCAGCAGCCAACAAGCGAGGGGATTTAGCACAGATACGCAGTATTTT
d_gene: TRBD1; j_gene: TRBJ1-6; v_gene: TRBV5-1; abundance: NA; CDR3aa: CASSPDREDSPLHF; CDR3nt: TGCGCCAGCAGCCCCGACAGGGAAGACTCACCCCTCCACTTT
d_gene: TRBD1; j_gene: TRBJ2-3; v_gene: TRBV12-3/TRBV12-4; abundance: NA; CDR3aa: CASSSSTGGEGTDTQYF; CDR3nt: TGTGCCAGCAGTTCCTCGACAGGGGGCGAGGGCACAGATACGCAGTATTTT
d_gene: NA; j_gene: TRBJ2-5; v_gene: TRBV7-9; abundance: NA; CDR3aa: CASSLTGPETQYF; CDR3nt: TGTGCCAGCAGCTTGACGGGCCCAGAGACCCAGTACTTC
d_gene: TRBD1; j_gene: TRBJ2-5; v_gene: TRBV9; abundance: many; CDR3aa: CASSVASQGAGETQYF; CDR3nt: TGTGCCAGCAGCGTAGCTTCCCAGGGGGCGGGGGAGACCCAGTACTTC
d_gene: NA; j_gene: TRBJ2-6; v_gene: TRBV18; abundance: many; CDR3aa: CASSPTSGANVLTF; CDR3nt: TGTGCCAGCTCACCAACATCTGGGGCCAACGTCCTGACTTTC
d_gene: NA; j_gene: TRBJ1-5; v_gene: TRBV12-3/TRBV12-4; abundance: NA; CDR3aa: CASSFEGFDQPQHF; CDR3nt: TGTGCCAGCAGTTTCGAGGGCTTCGATCAGCCCCAGCATTTT
d_gene: TRBD1; j_gene: TRBJ2-5; v_gene: TRBV7-2; abundance: few; CDR3aa: CASSGPVRNTGVQETQYF; CDR3nt: TGTGCCAGCAGCGGCCCCGTTCGCAACACAGGGGTCCAAGAGACCCAGTACTTC
d_gene: NA; j_gene: TRBJ2-3; v_gene: TRBV2; abundance: once; CDR3aa: CASNLARDTQYF; CDR3nt: TGTGCCAGCAACCTAGCCCGAGATACGCAGTATTTT
d_gene: NA; j_gene: TRBJ2-3; v_gene: TRBV7-3; abundance: NA; CDR3aa: CASSFTGVTDTQYF; CDR3nt: TGTGCCAGCAGCTTTACTGGGGTCACAGATACGCAGTATTTT
d_gene: NA; j_gene: TRBJ1-1; v_gene: TRBV18; abundance: NA; CDR3aa: CAGSPWWRNTEAFF; CDR3nt: TGTGCCGGCTCACCATGGTGGAGAAACACTGAAGCTTTCTTT
d_gene: NA; j_gene: TRBJ2-7; v_gene: TRBV5-1; abundance: NA; CDR3aa: CASSSRNEQYF; CDR3nt: TGCGCCAGCAGCTCCCGTAACGAGCAGTACTTC
d_gene: NA; j_gene: TRBJ2-6; v_gene: TRBV20-1; abundance: few; CDR3aa: CSARDGGSGANVLTF; CDR3nt: TGCAGTGCTAGAGATGGGGGTTCTGGGGCCAACGTCCTGACTTTC
d_gene: TRBD2; j_gene: TRBJ2-5; v_gene: TRBV6-5; abundance: few; CDR3aa: CASSYSMRAGAPRETQYF; CDR3nt: TGTGCCAGCAGTTACTCGATGAGAGCGGGGGCGCCCAGGGAGACCCAGTACTTC
d_gene: TRBD2; j_gene: TRBJ2-1; v_gene: TRBV7-8; abundance: few; CDR3aa: CASSRRLAANNEQFF; CDR3nt: TGTGCCAGCAGCCGGAGACTAGCGGCCAACAATGAGCAGTTCTTC
d_gene: TRBD1; j_gene: TRBJ1-5; v_gene: TRBV7-2; abundance: few; CDR3aa: CASRASGGPNQPQHF; CDR3nt: TGTGCCAGCAGAGCCTCAGGGGGCCCCAATCAGCCCCAGCATTTT
d_gene: NA; j_gene: TRBJ1-1; v_gene: TRBV5-1; abundance: NA; CDR3aa: CASSPDPNTEAFF; CDR3nt: TGCGCCAGCAGCCCTGACCCGAACACTGAAGCTTTCTTT
d_gene: TRBD1; j_gene: TRBJ1-2; v_gene: TRBV6-1; abundance: NA; CDR3aa: CASRAGTDGYTF; CDR3nt: TGTGCCAGCAGGGCCGGGACAGATGGCTACACCTTC
d_gene: NA; j_gene: TRBJ2-7; v_gene: TRBV4-2; abundance: many; CDR3aa: CASSQDLAPAYEQYF; CDR3nt: TGTGCCAGCAGCCAAGATCTAGCGCCTGCCTACGAGCAGTACTTC
d_gene: NA; j_gene: TRBJ2-7; v_gene: TRBV20-1; abundance: many; CDR3aa: CSARDDLSSYEQYF; CDR3nt: TGCAGTGCTAGGGACGACCTTAGCTCCTACGAGCAGTACTTC
d_gene: TRBD1; j_gene: TRBJ1-2; v_gene: TRBV6-1; abundance: NA; CDR3aa: CASSEGQGPNYGYTF; CDR3nt: TGTGCCAGCAGTGAAGGACAGGGACCGAACTATGGCTACACCTTC
d_gene: NA; j_gene: TRBJ1-1; v_gene: TRBV18; abundance: NA; CDR3aa: CASSPENGGTEAFF; CDR3nt: TGTGCCAGCTCACCAGAGAATGGGGGCACTGAAGCTTTCTTT
d_gene: NA; j_gene: TRBJ1-1; v_gene: TRBV7-9; abundance: NA; CDR3aa: CASSPRQPPRAFF; CDR3nt: TGTGCCAGCAGCCCACGGCAGCCCCCCAGGGCTTTCTTT
d_gene: TRBD1; j_gene: TRBJ1-1; v_gene: TRBV5-4; abundance: NA; CDR3aa: CASSGRTGSLTEAFF; CDR3nt: TGTGCCAGCAGCGGGCGGACAGGGTCGTTGACTGAAGCTTTCTTT
d_gene: NA; j_gene: TRBJ2-1; v_gene: TRBV29-1; abundance: many; CDR3aa: CSVEPGAVNEQFF; CDR3nt: TGCAGCGTTGAGCCAGGGGCCGTGAATGAGCAGTTCTTC
d_gene: TRBD1; j_gene: TRBJ1-1; v_gene: TRBV3-1; abundance: NA; CDR3aa: CASSRGQSNTEAFF; CDR3nt: TGTGCCAGCAGCCGGGGACAGTCGAACACTGAAGCTTTCTTT
d_gene: TRBD2; j_gene: TRBJ2-1; v_gene: TRBV7-2; abundance: medium-sized; CDR3aa: CASRPLSGGGYNEQFF; CDR3nt: TGTGCCAGCAGACCCCTCAGCGGGGGCGGCTACAATGAGCAGTTCTTC
d_gene: NA; j_gene: TRBJ1-6; v_gene: TRBV28; abundance: NA; CDR3aa: CASKEGTAIWSHF; CDR3nt: TGTGCCAGCAAGGAGGGGACCGCTATATGGAGCCACTTT
d_gene: NA; j_gene: TRBJ2-7; v_gene: TRBV12-3/TRBV12-4; abundance: NA; CDR3aa: CASSLNAVGEQYF; CDR3nt: TGTGCCAGCAGTTTAAATGCCGTGGGCGAGCAGTACTTC
d_gene: NA; j_gene: TRBJ2-3; v_gene: TRBV28; abundance: NA; CDR3aa: CASSTGGRADTQYF; CDR3nt: TGTGCCAGCAGTACCGGAGGTAGGGCAGATACGCAGTATTTT
d_gene: NA; j_gene: TRBJ2-1; v_gene: TRBV5-1; abundance: few; CDR3aa: CASSLSGGPSNEQFF; CDR3nt: TGCGCCAGCAGCTTGTCGGGGGGCCCTAGCAATGAGCAGTTCTTC
d_gene: NA; j_gene: TRBJ2-2; v_gene: TRBV10-1; abundance: few; CDR3aa: CASNSEDTGELFF; CDR3nt: TGCGCCAGTAATTCGGAAGACACCGGGGAGCTGTTTTTT
d_gene: NA; j_gene: TRBJ2-5; v_gene: TRBV6-6; abundance: few; CDR3aa: CASSSLFETQYF; CDR3nt: TGTGCCAGCAGTTCCCTCTTTGAGACCCAGTACTTC
d_gene: TRBD2; j_gene: TRBJ2-7; v_gene: TRBV18; abundance: NA; CDR3aa: CASSLGGSNYEQYF; CDR3nt: TGTGCCAGCTCCCTGGGGGGGTCGAATTACGAGCAGTACTTC
d_gene: NA; j_gene: TRBJ2-3; v_gene: TRBV5-4; abundance: few; CDR3aa: CASSFDNTDTQYF; CDR3nt: TGTGCCAGCAGCTTTGACAACACAGATACGCAGTATTTT
d_gene: TRBD1; j_gene: TRBJ1-5; v_gene: TRBV6-6; abundance: NA; CDR3aa: CASSYTTGDAGLKQPQHF; CDR3nt: TGTGCCAGCAGTTACACAACAGGGGATGCGGGGCTAAAACAGCCCCAGCATTTT
d_gene: TRBD1; j_gene: TRBJ2-2; v_gene: TRBV12-3/TRBV12-4; abundance: NA; CDR3aa: CASSSRGMNTGELFF; CDR3nt: TGTGCCAGCAGTTCCAGGGGGATGAACACCGGGGAGCTGTTTTTT
d_gene: NA; j_gene: TRBJ1-5; v_gene: TRBV20-1; abundance: NA; CDR3aa: CSAREGETGNQPQHF; CDR3nt: TGCAGTGCTAGAGAGGGGGAAACGGGCAATCAGCCCCAGCATTTT
d_gene: NA; j_gene: TRBJ2-1; v_gene: TRBV7-9; abundance: NA; CDR3aa: CASSNRKGPSYNEQFF; CDR3nt: TGTGCCAGCAGCAACCGGAAGGGGCCCTCCTACAATGAGCAGTTCTTC
d_gene: NA; j_gene: TRBJ1-1; v_gene: TRBV19; abundance: NA; CDR3aa: CASSIEGRIETEAFF; CDR3nt: TGTGCCAGTAGTATAGAGGGGCGAATTGAAACTGAAGCTTTCTTT
d_gene: NA; j_gene: TRBJ1-1; v_gene: TRBV18; abundance: NA; CDR3aa: CASSPTSRQNTEAFF; CDR3nt: TGTGCCAGCTCACCAACTTCCAGACAAAACACTGAAGCTTTCTTT
d_gene: NA; j_gene: TRBJ2-1; v_gene: TRBV6-5; abundance: few; CDR3aa: CASKGQKQFF; CDR3nt: TGTGCCAGCAAAGGACAGAAGCAGTTCTTC
d_gene: NA; j_gene: TRBJ1-6; v_gene: TRBV6-5; abundance: NA; CDR3aa: CASSYRAQLFSPLHF; CDR3nt: TGTGCCAGCAGTTACCGGGCACAGTTATTTTCACCCCTCCACTTT
d_gene: TRBD1; j_gene: TRBJ2-1; v_gene: TRBV19; abundance: NA; CDR3aa: CASSNRGVGLYNEQFF; CDR3nt: TGTGCCAGTAGTAACAGGGGGGTCGGGCTCTACAATGAGCAGTTCTTC
d_gene: NA; j_gene: TRBJ1-1; v_gene: TRBV6-6; abundance: few; CDR3aa: CASSYSWTGNTEAFF; CDR3nt: TGTGCCAGCAGTTACTCCTGGACGGGGAACACTGAAGCTTTCTTT
d_gene: NA; j_gene: TRBJ2-3; v_gene: TRBV29-1; abundance: few; CDR3aa: CSVQRGDTQYF; CDR3nt: TGCAGCGTTCAAAGGGGCGATACGCAGTATTTT
d_gene: NA; j_gene: TRBJ1-3; v_gene: TRBV4-1; abundance: NA; CDR3aa: CASSQPTVGRARDTIYF; CDR3nt: TGCGCCAGCAGCCAACCTACCGTGGGGAGGGCCAGGGACACCATATATTTT
d_gene: NA; j_gene: TRBJ2-1; v_gene: TRBV10-1; abundance: NA; CDR3aa: CASSESYRVGDNEQFF; CDR3nt: TGCGCCAGCAGTGAGTCATACAGGGTGGGGGACAATGAGCAGTTCTTC
d_gene: NA; j_gene: TRBJ2-2; v_gene: TRBV4-3; abundance: NA; CDR3aa: CASSHEFPSARGELFF; CDR3nt: TGCGCCAGCAGCCACGAGTTCCCCAGTGCGCGCGGGGAGCTGTTTTTT
d_gene: NA; j_gene: TRBJ1-5; v_gene: TRBV30; abundance: few; CDR3aa: CAWSVRENQPQHF; CDR3nt: TGTGCCTGGAGTGTAAGGGAGAATCAGCCCCAGCATTTT
d_gene: NA; j_gene: TRBJ2-7; v_gene: TRBV5-6; abundance: few; CDR3aa: CASSLRLAYLTYEQYF; CDR3nt: TGTGCCAGCAGCTTGAGGTTAGCCTACCTAACCTACGAGCAGTACTTC
d_gene: NA; j_gene: TRBJ2-5; v_gene: TRBV6-2/TRBV6-3; abundance: NA; CDR3aa: CASSYWEQETQYF; CDR3nt: TGTGCCAGCAGTTACTGGGAACAAGAGACCCAGTACTTC